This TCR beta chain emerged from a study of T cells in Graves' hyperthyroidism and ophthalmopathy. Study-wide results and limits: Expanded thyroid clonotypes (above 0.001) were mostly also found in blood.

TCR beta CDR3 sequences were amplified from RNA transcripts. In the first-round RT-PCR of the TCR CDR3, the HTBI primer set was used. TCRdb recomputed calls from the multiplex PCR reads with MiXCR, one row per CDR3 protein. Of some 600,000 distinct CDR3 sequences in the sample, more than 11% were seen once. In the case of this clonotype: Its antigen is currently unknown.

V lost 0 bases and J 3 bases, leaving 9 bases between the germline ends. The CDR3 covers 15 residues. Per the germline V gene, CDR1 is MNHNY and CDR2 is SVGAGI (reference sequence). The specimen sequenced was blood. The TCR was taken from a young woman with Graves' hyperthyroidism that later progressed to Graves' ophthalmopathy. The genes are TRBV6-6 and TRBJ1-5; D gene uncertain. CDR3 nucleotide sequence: TGTGCCAGCAGTTACTCGCACAATACCAATCAGCCCCAGCATTTT. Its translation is CASSYSHNTNQPQHF.